Below, 21 T cell receptor beta chains from the same sample are listed, as sequenced in a study of Ad26.COV2.S vaccination and SARS-CoV-2 variants. The treatment here: 15 to 20 received Ad26.COV2.S at low or high dose, single or two shots; about 5 received placebo; per-sample allocation not given. The investigators took samples on day 63 after the first vaccine or placebo injection. Clones were sequenced by immunoSEQ multiplex PCR, and TCRdb holds only the in-frame ones, with some missing. Here the sample spans 200,000 to 300,000 clones, over 75% being singletons. Here the sequenced sample was peripheral blood, taken in a trial of Ad26.COV2.S vaccine versus placebo. Receptor source: a person aged 18 to 59 who received the Ad26.COV2.S COVID-19 vaccine or a placebo.

This chain connects TRBV27 to TRBJ1-2; weak D call: TRBD1 (6 bases). The germline V gene has CDR1 MNHEY and CDR2 SMNVEV (reference sequence). The length of the CDR3 is 14 residues. V shed 8 bases and J shed 8 bases, with 21 bases lying between them. The CDR3 protein is CASRTGTTGLGYTF. DNA for the CDR3: TGTGCCAGCCGAACAGGGACGACGGGACTGGGCTACACCTTC.

For this clone: At one end, the junction sequence differs from germline, possibly due to a read error. This chain uses TRBV6-5 with TRBJ1-2, with D tentatively TRBD1 (5 bases). This CDR3 has 12 amino acids. The germline V gene has CDR1 MNHEY and CDR2 SVGAGI. The CDR3: CVSRDRNYGYTF. The CDR3, as DNA: TGTGTCAGCAGGGATAGAAACTATGGCTACACCTTC.

The V and J genes are TRBV7-3 and TRBJ2-2; 8 nucleotides align to TRBD1. This CDR3 has 15 amino acids. CDR1 is SGHTA and CDR2 is FQGTGA in the germline V gene. With 5 bases clipped from V and 1 base from J, the junction kept 3 bases outside the gene matches. CDR3 in amino acids: CASSRQGLNTGELFF. CDR3 DNA: TGTGCCAGCAGCCGACAGGGGTTGAACACCGGGGAGCTGTTTTTT.

This clone was observed a single time. The rearrangement uses TRBV4-2 and TRBJ1-3; D may be TRBD1 (5 bases). The CDR3 is 12 residues long. CDR1 LGHNA and CDR2 YNFKEQ come from the germline V gene. V lost 5 bases and J lost 7, with 9 bases in between. DNA of the CDR3: TGTGCCAGCAGCTACGACAGTAACACCATATATTTT. Translating it yields CASSYDSNTIYF.

This sequence joins TRBV9 and TRBJ1-5; weak D call: TRBD1 (5 bases). Germline CDR1 is SGDLS and CDR2 is YYNGEE. The CDR3 consists of 15 residues. Deletions cut 1 base from V and 7 bases from J, with 15 bases between. The CDR3 region has the DNA TGTGCCAGCAGCGTAATTGGGCTTCCAGGGCAGCCCCAGCATTTT. Its translation: CASSVIGLPGQPQHF.

V is TRBV6-5 and J is TRBJ2-1; no reliable D call. The V end lost 6 bases, the J end lost 5 bases, and 11 bases lay between the germline ends. Germline lookup yields CDR1 MNHEY and CDR2 SVGAGI. This CDR3 is 13 amino acids long. The CDR3 reads CASRLTENNEQFF. In DNA, the CDR3 is TGTGCCAGCAGGCTAACAGAAAACAATGAGCAGTTCTTC.

The chain links TRBV18 to TRBJ1-5, with D possibly TRBD1 on 6 matching bases. The CDR3 spans 18 residues. CDR1 KGHSH and CDR2 LQKENI come from the germline V gene. V was shortened by 2 bases and J by 0 bases, with 17 bases between the two germline ends. The CDR3 bases are TGTGCCAGCTCACCAGGGAGCGACAGGCCTCTTAGCAATCAGCCCCAGCATTTT. The encoded protein is CASSPGSDRPLSNQPQHF.

Comment on this clone: Other nucleotide sequences in the sample specify the same CDR3. This rearrangement joins TRBV5-1 to TRBJ1-1; D gene ambiguous. Per germline, CDR1 SGHRS and CDR2 YFSETQ. Trimming removed 4 bases at V and 1 base at J, with 11 bases between. The CDR3 sequence is 14 residues long. Here the CDR3 reads CASSLSGRNTEAFF. As DNA, the CDR3 is TGCGCCAGCAGCCTATCCGGAAGGAACACTGAAGCTTTCTTT.

V is TRBV6-4 and J is TRBJ2-7, with TRBD2 matching 15 bases. V gave up 4 bases and J gave up 4 bases; unmatched junction bases: 17. The CDR3 is 20 amino acids. From germline, CDR1 is MRHNA and CDR2 SNTAGT. DNA of the CDR3: TGTGCCAGCAGTGGCTCAAAGTATGGACAGGGGACTAGCGGGAGGTACGAGCAGTACTTC. This codes for CASSGSKYGQGTSGRYEQYF.

This clone was seen many times. The rearrangement joins TRBV5-6 to TRBJ2-3; 10 bases are shared with TRBD2. The CDR3 covers 15 residues. Germline CDR1 reads SGHDT; CDR2 reads YYEEEE. V lost 2 bases, J lost 6 bases, and 6 bases stayed unmatched. The DNA for the CDR3 is TGTGCCAGCAGCTTAGCGGGAGGGCCGGGGGATACGCAGTATTTT. Its translation is CASSLAGGPGDTQYF.

The J gene is TRBJ2-1, the V gene TRBV19, with TRBD1 as a possible D gene (5 bases). V gave up 3 bases and J gave up 10 bases, with 13 bases separating them. Germline loops: CDR1 LNHDA, CDR2 SQIVND (reference sequence). This CDR3 is 13 amino acids long. The CDR3 nucleotides read TGTGCCAGTAGTATTTTTGGGGCAGGGGAGCAGTTCTTC. The encoded protein is CASSIFGAGEQFF.

The chain links TRBV5-1 to TRBJ2-3; 9 nucleotides agree with TRBD2. The CDR3 covers 18 residues. The V and J ends lost 0 bases and 5 bases, in that order; junction bases with no gene match: 13. Germline-derived CDR1 and CDR2 are SGHRS and YFSETQ. The CDR3 loop reads CASSLGLDGGRAEDTQYF. The CDR3 DNA is TGCGCCAGCAGCTTGGGTCTGGATGGCGGGAGGGCCGAAGATACGCAGTATTTT.

The rearrangement joins TRBV28 to TRBJ1-1, with 8 bases aligning to TRBD1. Trimming took 2 bases from V and 4 from J; bases not matched to a gene: 9. The length of the CDR3 is 16 residues. Germline V gene sequence: CDR1 MDHEN, CDR2 SYDVKM. CDR3 bases: TGTGCCAGCAGTTTAGACCTGATCAGGGGGCCCACTGAAGCTTTCTTT. It codes for CASSLDLIRGPTEAFF.

The gene calls are TRBV6-4 and TRBJ2-2, with D possibly called TRBD1 or TRBD2 (5 bases each). Germline V gives CDR1 MRHNA, CDR2 SNTAGT. Trimming removed 4 bases at V and 2 bases at J, with 11 bases between. The CDR3 totals 15 residues. The CDR3 here is CASSATGQNTGELFF. CDR3 DNA: TGTGCCAGCAGTGCCACGGGGCAAAACACCGGGGAGCTGTTTTTT.

This clone was recorded once. The chain combines TRBV2 with TRBJ2-5; 8 bases fit TRBD2. Germline V gene lookup returns CDR1 SNHLY and CDR2 FYNNEI. V gave up 7 bases and J gave up 5 bases; unmatched junction bases: 12. The CDR3 runs to 15 residues. The CDR3 reads CASNRASAGDETQYF. CDR3 bases: TGTGCCAGCAACAGGGCGTCAGCGGGAGATGAGACCCAGTACTTC. Full variable domain (rest looked up from reference TRBV2 and TRBJ2-5): EPEVTQTPSHQVTQMGQEVILRCVPISNHLYFYWYRQILGQKVEFLVSFYNNEISEKSEIFDDQFSVERPDGSNFTLKIRSTKLEDSAMYFCASNRASAGDETQYFGPGTRLLVL.

This rearrangement joins TRBV6-1 to TRBJ1-1; weak D call: TRBD1 (5 bases). Looked up from germline, CDR1 is MNHNS and CDR2 is SASEGT. V was shortened by 1 base and J by 3 bases, with 18 bases between the two germline ends. The CDR3 contains 17 residues. The DNA of the CDR3 is TGTGCCAGCAGTGAAGTCCGCGGACATCCTGGTGACACTGAAGCTTTCTTT. This translates into CASSEVRGHPGDTEAFF.

The rearrangement uses TRBV28 and TRBJ2-7; D might be TRBD1 (6 bases). CDR1 is MDHEN, CDR2 SYDVKM, per germline. The CDR3 sequence is 14 residues long. V was clipped by 3 bases and J by 5 bases, with 14 bases between them. The CDR3 DNA sequence: TGTGCCAGCAGTTTGGTCACCAGGGGTCACGAGCAGTACTTC. It codes for CASSLVTRGHEQYF.

This chain links TRBV28 with TRBJ2-2; a possible D gene is TRBD2 (6 bases). V shed 4 bases and J shed 5 bases, with 20 bases lying between them. Per germline, CDR1 MDHEN and CDR2 SYDVKM. The CDR3 runs to 17 residues. The chain's CDR3 is CASSSVERAERTGELFF. CDR3 coding DNA: TGTGCCAGCAGTTCGGTAGAGCGGGCTGAAAGGACCGGGGAGCTGTTTTTT.

The chain recombines TRBV5-6 with TRBJ2-1; D possibly uses TRBD1 or TRBD2 (5 bases each). The CDR3 spans 14 residues. Germline V gene lookup returns CDR1 SGHDT and CDR2 YYEEEE. Between the trimmed V and J ends, which lost 5 bases and 3 bases, there was a span of 12 bases. For the CDR3, the DNA is TGTGCCAGCAGGACGGACACTAGCTACAATGAGCAGTTCTTC. Translating it yields CASRTDTSYNEQFF.

The V gene is TRBV7-3, the J gene TRBJ2-5; D is undetermined. Germline CDR1 and CDR2: SGHTA and FQGTGA. Trimming left V 0 bases short and J 4 bases short, with 9 bases between. The CDR3 sequence is 14 residues long. DNA for the CDR3: TGTGCCAGCAGCTTAACCTGGGCCTCAGAGACCCAGTACTTC. Translated: CASSLTWASETQYF.

The chain joins TRBV28 to TRBJ2-4; D remains unclear. The germline V gene has CDR1 MDHEN and CDR2 SYDVKM. The V and J ends lost 3 bases and 0 bases respectively, with 9 bases between them. The CDR3 sequence is 15 residues long. CDR3 sequence reads: CASSFARIAKNIQYF. CDR3 bases: TGTGCCAGCAGTTTCGCACGGATAGCCAAAAACATTCAGTACTTC.